This TCR beta chain was observed in a study of tumor-infiltrating lymphocytes in primary liver carcinoma (dated by TCRdb to between 2016 and 2019). Broadly, across the study: Surgical resection was performed in China between late 2015 and early 2016 on about 5 patients with histopathologically diagnosed primary liver carcinoma. Across five regions of each liver tumor, along with adjacent normal tissue and blood, the study brought together TCRbeta repertoire sequencing, expression microarrays and whole-exome sequencing. Samples yielded roughly 3.65 to 7.5 million productive TCRbeta reads; read depth did not differ significantly between tissue types. A total of 35 or so specimens from 5 patients underwent TCRbeta repertoire sequencing, comprising around 25 tumor regions, 5 adjacent noncancerous liver tissues and 5 peripheral blood samples. Hepatocellular carcinoma (four) or combined HCC and intrahepatic cholangiocarcinoma (one) was present in the five patients, who were three men and two women aged 30 to 69 years. The five patients had tumors of stage T1-T3 N0M0, with maximum diameters ranging from 4.2 to 10 cm. Reproducibility between technical replicate repertoires was high, with correlation coefficients above 0.95 and mean shared-clone rates roughly 0.87.

Using a constant-region primer and ProtoScript II reverse transcriptase, TCRbeta-specific cDNA was reverse-transcribed from 500 ng total RNA. TCRbeta libraries were built with three nested multiplex PCR rounds, a slightly modified ARM-PCR procedure. Each of the first two PCR rounds ran for approximately 10 cycles using multiplex TRBV1-TRBV30 forward primers together with a Cbeta reverse primer. Sample barcodes and Illumina adapters were added in a final 25-cycle PCR using Deep VentR polymerase. Before sequencing, amplicons of 200-500 bp were gel-purified using a QIAquick gel extraction kit. The TCRbeta amplicons were sequenced with 250-bp paired-end reads on an Illumina HiSeq 2500. As for how the authors treated the data: Quality trimming of reads was performed with Trimmomatic v0.33, and paired reads were merged with FLASH v1.2.11 so that full CDR3 sequences could be recovered. V, D and J germline segments were assigned to the rearranged TCRbeta sequences by MiGEC v1.2.1b. VDJtools v1.0.0 computed clonotype statistics and Shannon-Wiener diversity indices. Except for diversity analysis, only each sample's 250 most abundant clonotypes were used in subsequent analyses to reduce sampling bias. TCRdb reran the public reads through fastp at Q25 and MiXCR, keeping productive beta chains. When rows share a CDR3 protein, they turn into one entry using the most common DNA and genes. None of the V and J calls come from the authors' own analysis; TCRdb made them. Present in this sample are fewer than 350,000 distinct CDR3 sequences, 65% of which were seen just once. The ten largest clones take up 9% of the sample.

This clonotype was detected many times. Its antigen has not been determined. Base qualities were left out, and no much larger clone turns up one base away. Study-wide conclusions, independent of this receptor: Compared with blood, tumors had a significantly larger share of the repertoire taken up by the top 250 clones (p = 0.039). Comparison of CD4+ and CD8+ T cell repertoires was precluded by the use of bulk unsorted samples. Because sequencing covered only the TCR beta chain and unpaired alpha chains were not captured, true repertoire diversity is likely underestimated. With just four or five patients in the study, the authors point out that the findings should be validated in a larger study. Repertoire overlap was higher between tumor regions (mean approximately 36%) than tumor-adjacent (approximately 17%) or tumor-blood (roughly 14%) pairs, consistent with antigen-driven expansion.

Its CDR3 holds 13 amino acids, cysteine through phenylalanine. Left in the record is the CDR3 DNA by itself, 39 bases read in frame from the first base. CDR1 and CDR2 were assigned from the germline V gene as SQVTM and ANQGSEA. V is trimmed back by 4 bases and J by 8 bases, and the junction contains 10 bases that no gene match accounts for. Blood RNA was extracted from unsorted whole blood using TRIzol reagent, and germline DNA was obtained with the DNeasy Blood & Tissue kit. At the time of sampling, the patients were treatment-naive and had chronic HBV infection. Before surgery, approximately 4.3 milliliters of peripheral blood were drawn into K2EDTA tubes.

The chain couples TRBV29-1 to TRBJ1-2; a stretch of 7 junction bases matches TRBD1. The TCR comes from a middle-aged man with primary liver carcinoma and hepatitis B virus infection. Sequencing was performed on peripheral blood. CDR3 loop: CSVAPRTGGGYTF. The DNA sequence is as follows: TGCAGCGTTGCCCCTCGGACAGGCGGAGGCTACACCTTC.